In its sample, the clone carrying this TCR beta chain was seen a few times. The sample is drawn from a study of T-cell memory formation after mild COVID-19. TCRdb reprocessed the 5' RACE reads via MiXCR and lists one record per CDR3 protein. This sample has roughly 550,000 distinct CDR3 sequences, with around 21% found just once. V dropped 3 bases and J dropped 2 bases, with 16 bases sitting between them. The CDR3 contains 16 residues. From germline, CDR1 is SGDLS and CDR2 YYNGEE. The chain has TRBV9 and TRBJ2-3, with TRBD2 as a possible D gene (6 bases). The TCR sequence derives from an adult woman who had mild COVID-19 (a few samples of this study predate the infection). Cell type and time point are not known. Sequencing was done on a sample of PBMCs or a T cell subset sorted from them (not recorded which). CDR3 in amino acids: CASSGWRGPLTDTQYF. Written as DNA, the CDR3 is TGTGCCAGCAGCGGATGGAGGGGACCCCTCACAGATACGCAGTATTTT.